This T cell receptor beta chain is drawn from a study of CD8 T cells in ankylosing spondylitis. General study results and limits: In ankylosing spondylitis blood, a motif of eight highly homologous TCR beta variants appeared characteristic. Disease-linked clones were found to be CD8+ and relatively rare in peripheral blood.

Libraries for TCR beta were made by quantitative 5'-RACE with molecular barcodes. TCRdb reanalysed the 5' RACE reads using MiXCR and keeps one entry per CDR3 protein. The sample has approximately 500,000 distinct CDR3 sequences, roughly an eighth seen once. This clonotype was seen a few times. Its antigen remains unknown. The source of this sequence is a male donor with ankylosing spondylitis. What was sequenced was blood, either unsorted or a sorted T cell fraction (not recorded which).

DNA of the CDR3: TGTGCCAGCAAGCGGGAGAGTCACACCGGGGAGCTGTTTTTT. Translation: CASKRESHTGELFF. The chain is built from TRBV25-1 and TRBJ2-2; 8 bases align to TRBD2. The CDR3 is 14 residues long. V lost 7 bases and J lost 3; bases outside the gene matches: 4. Germline assignment: CDR1 MGHDK and CDR2 SYGVNS.